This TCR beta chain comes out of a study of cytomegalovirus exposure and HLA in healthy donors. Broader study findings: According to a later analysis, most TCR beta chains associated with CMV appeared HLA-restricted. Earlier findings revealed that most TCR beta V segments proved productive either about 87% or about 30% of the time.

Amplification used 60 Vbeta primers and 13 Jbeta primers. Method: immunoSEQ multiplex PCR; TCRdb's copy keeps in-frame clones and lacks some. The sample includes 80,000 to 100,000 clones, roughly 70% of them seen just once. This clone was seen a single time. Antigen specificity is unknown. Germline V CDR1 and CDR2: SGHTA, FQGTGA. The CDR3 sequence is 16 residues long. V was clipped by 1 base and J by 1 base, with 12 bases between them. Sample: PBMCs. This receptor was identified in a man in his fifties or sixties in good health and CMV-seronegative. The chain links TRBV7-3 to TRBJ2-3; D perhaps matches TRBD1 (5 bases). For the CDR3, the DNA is TGTGCCAGCAGCTTAAGGGGCATTCAGGGCACAGATACGCAGTATTTT. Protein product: CASSLRGIQGTDTQYF.